Presented here are 4 T cell receptor beta chains from one specimen sequenced in a study of blood T cell repertoires in COVID-19. The table came from immunoSEQ multiplex PCR; TCRdb's copy has only in-frame clones and leaves some out. The repertoire holds 140,000 or so clones, with roughly 80% as singletons. Sequencing was done on a sample of peripheral blood. The receptors were sampled from a man aged 50-59 years with acute or convalescent COVID-19.

The chain is built from TRBV14 and TRBJ1-2; 10 nucleotides match TRBD1. The CDR3 loop spans 15 amino acids. Germline V gene sequence: CDR1 SGHDN, CDR2 FVKESK. V was clipped by 1 base and J by 9 bases; unmatched bases: 8. CDR3 sequence (DNA): TGTGCCAGCAGCCAAGTTGGCGGACAGGGGGGAAGCTACACCTTC. Translated, it gives CASSQVGGQGGSYTF.

This clone was seen a handful of times. J is TRBJ1-1 and V is TRBV3-1 (or the pseudogene TRBV3-2); TRBD1 is a possible D gene (5 bases). Germline V gene data show CDR1 as LGHDT and CDR2 as YNNKEL (reference sequence). The CDR3 runs to 14 residues. V lost 2 bases and J lost 4, with 11 bases in between. CDR3 nucleotides: TGTGCCAGCAGCCAACAGGGTACCTTCACTGAAGCTTTCTTT. The encoded protein is CASSQQGTFTEAFF.

The chain joins TRBV6-5 to TRBJ2-3, with D tentatively TRBD1 (6 bases). CDR3 length: 15 residues. Trimming removed 0 bases at V and 0 bases at J, with 7 bases between. Germline assignment: CDR1 MNHEY and CDR2 SVGAGI. CDR3 sequence (DNA): TGTGCCAGCAGTTACTCAGGGGGAAGCACAGATACGCAGTATTTT. Amino acid sequence: CASSYSGGSTDTQYF.

The V gene is TRBV4-1, the J gene TRBJ2-7, with TRBD2 as a possible D gene (5 bases). The CDR3 loop spans 13 amino acids. The V end lost 5 bases, the J end lost 6 bases, and 14 bases lay between the germline ends. CDR1 and CDR2 from the germline V gene are MGHRA and YSYEKL. CDR3 DNA sequence: TGCGCCAGCAGCAGCTCGAGTCGGGGCGAGCAGTACTTC. Amino acids: CASSSSSRGEQYF.